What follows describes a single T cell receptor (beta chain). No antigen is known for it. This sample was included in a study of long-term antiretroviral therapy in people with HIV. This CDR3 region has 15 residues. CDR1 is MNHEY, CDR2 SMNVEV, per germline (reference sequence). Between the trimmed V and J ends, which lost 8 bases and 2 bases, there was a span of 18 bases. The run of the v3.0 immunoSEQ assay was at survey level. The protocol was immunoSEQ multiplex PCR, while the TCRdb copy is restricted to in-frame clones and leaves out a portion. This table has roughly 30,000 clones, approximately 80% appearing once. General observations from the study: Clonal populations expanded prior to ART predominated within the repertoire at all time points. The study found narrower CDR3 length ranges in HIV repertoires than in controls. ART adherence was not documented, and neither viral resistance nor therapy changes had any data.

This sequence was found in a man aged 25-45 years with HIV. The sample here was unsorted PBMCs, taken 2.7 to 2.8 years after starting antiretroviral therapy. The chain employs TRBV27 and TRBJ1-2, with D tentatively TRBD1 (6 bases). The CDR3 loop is CASGSSSRGNYGYTF. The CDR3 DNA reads TGTGCCAGCGGATCGTCTTCGAGGGGGAACTATGGCTACACCTTC.